The rows below give T cell receptor beta chains drawn from one sample of a study of molecular identifiers for immune sequencing clone quantification. TCRdb passed the PCR reads through MiXCR, listing each CDR3 protein once. The table has fewer than 75,000 distinct CDR3 sequences, around a sixth seen once. What was sequenced was naive CD8+ T cells from blood, with Jurkat cell RNA spiked in. Source of these receptors: a human donor in good health. Some libraries in this study had Jurkat cell RNA spiked in. CDR3s include the opening cysteine and the closing phenylalanine or tryptophan. A D gene is named only where the DNA matches it firmly. Expanded clones get a size class; other rows say once, few or many, or leave the size out.

len: 15
v_gene: TRBV12-3/TRBV12-4
j_gene: TRBJ2-1
abundance: few
d_gene: .
CDR3aa: CASTPGGAAYNEQFF
CDR3nt: TGTGCCAGCACTCCTGGAGGAGCGGCCTACAATGAGCAGTTCTTC

len: 15
v_gene: TRBV12-3/TRBV12-4
j_gene: TRBJ2-1
abundance: .
d_gene: .
CDR3aa: CAGWSASSSANEQFF
CDR3nt: TGTGCCGGCTGGAGCGCGTCTTCCTCGGCCAATGAGCAGTTCTTC

len: 21
v_gene: TRBV21-1
j_gene: TRBJ2-2
abundance: many
d_gene: .
CDR3aa: CASSKAERGRDQLPNTGELFF
CDR3nt: TGTGCCAGCAGCAAAGCAGAGAGAGGCAGGGACCAACTTCCGAACACCGGGGAGCTGTTTTTT

len: 14
v_gene: TRBV27
j_gene: TRBJ2-1
abundance: few
d_gene: .
CDR3aa: CASTGNRAYNEQFF
CDR3nt: TGTGCCAGCACTGGGAATAGGGCCTACAATGAGCAGTTCTTC

len: 12
v_gene: TRBV6-6
j_gene: TRBJ2-1
abundance: few
d_gene: .
CDR3aa: CASSNTPNEQFF
CDR3nt: TGTGCCAGCTCCAACACCCCCAATGAGCAGTTCTTC

len: 15
v_gene: TRBV5-1
j_gene: TRBJ2-5
abundance: many
d_gene: .
CDR3aa: CASSINYRYQETQYF
CDR3nt: TGCGCCAGCAGCATAAACTACAGATACCAAGAGACCCAGTACTTC

len: 18
v_gene: TRBV24-1
j_gene: TRBJ2-3
abundance: .
d_gene: TRBD2
CDR3aa: CATSDTSGSLPSTDTQYF
CDR3nt: TGTGCCACCAGTGATACTAGCGGGAGCCTGCCTAGCACAGATACGCAGTATTTT

len: 18
v_gene: TRBV5-4
j_gene: TRBJ1-2
abundance: many
d_gene: .
CDR3aa: CASSLDRLQHSANYGYTF
CDR3nt: TGTGCCAGCAGCTTGGATCGGTTACAACACTCGGCTAACTATGGCTACACCTTC

len: 15
v_gene: TRBV6-1
j_gene: TRBJ1-5
abundance: many
d_gene: .
CDR3aa: CASSILVEGNQPQHF
CDR3nt: TGTGCCAGCAGTATACTAGTGGAGGGCAATCAGCCCCAGCATTTT

len: 16
v_gene: TRBV4-1
j_gene: TRBJ1-3
abundance: few
d_gene: .
CDR3aa: CASSQVPGTGGNTIYF
CDR3nt: TGCGCCAGCAGCCAAGTACCGGGCACTGGAGGAAACACCATATATTTT

len: 15
v_gene: TRBV28
j_gene: TRBJ1-6
abundance: many
d_gene: .
CDR3aa: CASRKGHSYNSPLHF
CDR3nt: TGTGCCAGCCGGAAGGGACATAGCTATAATTCACCCCTCCACTTT

len: 19
v_gene: TRBV7-9
j_gene: TRBJ2-2
abundance: few
d_gene: TRBD1
CDR3aa: CASRMTTGQGAPSTGELFF
CDR3nt: TGTGCCAGCAGAATGACTACGGGACAGGGGGCGCCGAGCACCGGGGAGCTGTTTTTT

len: 15
v_gene: TRBV28
j_gene: TRBJ2-2
abundance: many
d_gene: .
CDR3aa: CASSPPTGFTGELFF
CDR3nt: TGTGCCAGCAGTCCCCCAACAGGCTTTACCGGGGAGCTGTTTTTT

len: 12
v_gene: TRBV7-9
j_gene: TRBJ2-1
abundance: few
d_gene: .
CDR3aa: CASSFLSNEQFF
CDR3nt: TGTGCCAGCAGCTTTTTATCTAATGAGCAGTTCTTC

len: 14
v_gene: TRBV20-1
j_gene: TRBJ2-7
abundance: .
d_gene: TRBD2
CDR3aa: CSARESREGYEQYF
CDR3nt: TGCAGTGCTAGAGAATCGCGGGAGGGCTACGAGCAGTACTTC

len: 14
v_gene: TRBV19
j_gene: TRBJ2-7
abundance: many
d_gene: .
CDR3aa: CASSILGTQYEQYF
CDR3nt: TGTGCCAGTAGTATTCTCGGGACCCAGTACGAGCAGTACTTC

len: 12
v_gene: TRBV11-3
j_gene: TRBJ2-2
abundance: many
d_gene: .
CDR3aa: CASKTGTGELFF
CDR3nt: TGTGCCAGCAAGACGGGCACCGGGGAGCTGTTTTTT

len: 14
v_gene: TRBV11-3
j_gene: TRBJ2-2
abundance: many
d_gene: .
CDR3aa: CASSKGSNTGELFF
CDR3nt: TGTGCCAGCAGCAAGGGATCGAACACCGGGGAGCTGTTTTTT

len: 13
v_gene: TRBV27
j_gene: TRBJ2-7
abundance: many
d_gene: TRBD2
CDR3aa: CASSHGRAYEQYF
CDR3nt: TGTGCCAGCAGCCACGGGAGGGCCTACGAGCAGTACTTC

len: 12
v_gene: TRBV12-3/TRBV12-4
j_gene: TRBJ2-6
abundance: many
d_gene: .
CDR3aa: CASSPAGAVLTF
CDR3nt: TGTGCCAGCAGTCCGGCGGGCGCCGTCCTGACTTTC

len: 12
v_gene: TRBV2
j_gene: TRBJ1-5
abundance: few
d_gene: .
CDR3aa: CASSERNQPQHF
CDR3nt: TGTGCCAGCAGTGAACGGAATCAGCCCCAGCATTTT

len: 13
v_gene: TRBV29-1
j_gene: TRBJ1-2
abundance: many
d_gene: .
CDR3aa: CSVDPTTNYGYTF
CDR3nt: TGCAGCGTTGACCCGACAACTAACTATGGCTACACCTTC

len: 17
v_gene: TRBV11-3
j_gene: TRBJ2-2
abundance: many
d_gene: .
CDR3aa: CASSAFEGGTNTGELFF
CDR3nt: TGTGCCAGCAGCGCATTCGAGGGAGGAACGAACACCGGGGAGCTGTTTTTT

len: 14
v_gene: TRBV6-6
j_gene: TRBJ1-4
abundance: many
d_gene: .
CDR3aa: CASSPTEPNEKLFF
CDR3nt: TGTGCCAGCAGTCCGACGGAACCTAATGAAAAACTGTTTTTT

len: 14
v_gene: TRBV20-1
j_gene: TRBJ1-5
abundance: many
d_gene: .
CDR3aa: CSASKLNSNQPQHF
CDR3nt: TGCAGTGCTAGCAAGTTGAATAGCAATCAGCCCCAGCATTTT

len: 13
v_gene: TRBV10-2
j_gene: TRBJ2-1
abundance: many
d_gene: .
CDR3aa: CAITLGSYNEQFF
CDR3nt: TGCGCCATTACCCTAGGGAGTTACAATGAGCAGTTCTTC

len: 16
v_gene: TRBV7-2
j_gene: TRBJ2-3
abundance: many
d_gene: TRBD2
CDR3aa: CASSLSVAGHTDTQYF
CDR3nt: TGTGCCAGCAGCTTATCGGTAGCGGGACACACAGATACGCAGTATTTT